Each of the 11 T cell receptor beta chains below was sequenced from the same sample in a study of beta chain features in type 1 diabetes. Sequenced material consisted of expressed TCRB transcripts (all of the isolated RNA was reverse transcribed). Sequencing used immunoSEQ multiplex PCR; TCRdb keeps in-frame clones, though not all of them. Of about 620,000 clones in the sample, around 16% were seen once. The source material was naive CD4+ T cells from blood. The receptors originated from a man aged 18 to 30 in good health.

This clone has more than one count but fewer than ten. Other DNA sequences of this sample code for an identical CDR3. The chain uses TRBV7-8 and TRBJ2-5; no clear D gene. The CDR3 has 13 amino acids. Germline CDR1 reads SGHVS; CDR2 reads FQNEAQ. The V end lost 1 base, the J end lost 2 bases, and 5 bases lay between the germline ends. The DNA for the CDR3 is TGTGCCAGCAGCTTAGGTTTGCAAGAGACCCAGTACTTC. It translates to CASSLGLQETQYF.

This chain joins TRBV29-1 and TRBJ2-7; 8 bases map to TRBD1. CDR1 and CDR2 (germline): SQVTM, ANQGSEA. Trimming removed 6 bases from V and 6 bases from J; junction bases left unmatched: 10. The CDR3 spans 13 residues. The CDR3 reads CSVDRTGNGEQYF. DNA for the CDR3: TGCAGCGTGGACCGGACAGGGAACGGCGAGCAGTACTTC.

The genes are TRBV10-3 and TRBJ2-3; 7 bases map to TRBD2. CDR3 length: 14 amino acids. V lost 11 bases, J lost 0 bases, and 8 bases stayed unmatched. CDR1 is ENHRY, CDR2 SYGVKD, per germline. CDR3: CASSSGPSTDTQYF. CDR3 sequence (DNA): TGTGCCTCTTCTAGCGGTCCTAGCACAGATACGCAGTATTTT.

This clone appeared a few times. The rearrangement joins TRBV10-3 to TRBJ1-6, with a tentative D call TRBD1 (5 bases). Trimming pared 2 bases from V and 7 bases from J, leaving 12 bases between. Germline assignment: CDR1 ENHRY and CDR2 SYGVKD. The CDR3 sequence is 15 residues long. CDR3 sequence (DNA): TGTGCCATCAGTGAGATCGGGGGTGGAAATTCACCCCTCCACTTT. Residues: CAISEIGGGNSPLHF.

The rearrangement joins TRBV20-1 to TRBJ1-1, with D uncertain. Trimming stripped 4 bases from V and 4 bases from J, with 4 bases between. Germline V lookup: CDR1 DFQATT, CDR2 SNEGSKA (reference sequence). This CDR3 has 10 residues. The DNA for the CDR3 is TGCAGTGCTATAGTCACTGAAGCTTTCTTT. Residues: CSAIVTEAFF.

At least ten counts were recorded for this clone. The chain couples TRBV4-3 to TRBJ2-1; D perhaps matches TRBD2 (6 bases). Germline V lookup: CDR1 LGHNA, CDR2 YSLEER. The germline V and J ends were trimmed by 0 bases and 6 bases, with 12 bases remaining between them. There are 15 residues in the CDR3. The CDR3 spells CASSQDPGTPNEQFF. CDR3 in DNA: TGCGCCAGCAGCCAAGATCCCGGGACTCCCAATGAGCAGTTCTTC.

This clone was picked up a small number of times. This chain connects TRBV21-1 to TRBJ1-3; TRBD1, the table's D call, lacks a check against the DNA. TRBV21-1 is a listed pseudogene. This CDR3 comprises 18 residues. As DNA, the CDR3 is TGTGCCAGCAGCCGGTCGGAGGGGGCGAACTACTCTGGAAACACCATATATTTT. This sequence encodes CASSRSEGANYSGNTIYF.

The rearrangement links TRBV6-6 to TRBJ2-2; 8 nucleotides align to TRBD1. Germline loops: CDR1 MNHNY, CDR2 SVGAGI (reference sequence). CDR3 length: 15 amino acids. Losses at the gene ends were 6 bases for V and 1 base for J; bases not matched to a gene: 4. The CDR3 region has the DNA TGTGCCAGCAGACGAGGACAGGGGAACACCGGGGAGCTGTTTTTT. Encoded protein: CASRRGQGNTGELFF.

This chain connects TRBV29-1 to TRBJ2-2; the match to TRBD2 covers 7 bases. The J segment lost 2 bases and the V segment lost 6 bases, leaving 9 bases of the junction unmatched. The CDR3 loop spans 15 amino acids. Germline CDR1 SQVTM, CDR2 ANQGSEA. The CDR3 nucleotides read TGCAGCGTGGTCCGGGGAGGGAGAAACACCGGGGAGCTGTTTTTT. Translation: CSVVRGGRNTGELFF.

In its sample, this clone was seen a few times. This rearrangement joins TRBV27 to TRBJ2-7; D unresolved. V lost 2 bases to trimming and J lost 3 bases, with 11 bases between them. Per the germline V gene, CDR1 is MNHEY and CDR2 is SMNVEV (reference sequence). The CDR3 totals 14 residues. The CDR3 sequence is CASSLDDRYYEQYF. Here the CDR3 DNA reads TGTGCCAGCAGTTTAGATGACCGGTACTACGAGCAGTACTTC.

Remarks on this clone: One end of the junction fails to match germline, which may point to a read error. CDR3 nucleotides: TGCAGTGCTGGGAACTACGAGCGGTACTTC. This codes for CSAGNYERYF. This chain links TRBV20-1 with TRBJ2-7; D gene unclear. Germline loops: CDR1 DFQATT, CDR2 SNEGSKA (reference sequence). The CDR3 spans 10 residues.